This T cell receptor (beta chain) was retrieved from a study of metastatic and nonmetastatic thyroid tumors. No treatment had been given to any patient before thyroid surgery. CDR3 length: 13 residues. From germline, CDR1 is KGHSH and CDR2 LQKENI. With 4 bases removed from V and 6 bases from J, the gap between germline ends came to 13 bases. This clone appeared once. TCRdb re-called clones via MiXCR from the PCR reads. Found here are about 9,400 clones, 30% to 40% of them singletons; the top ten hold 15% to 20%. The chain is built from TRBV18 and TRBJ2-7; possibly TRBD1 for D (6 bases). This TCR came from a female donor with papillary thyroid cancer or a benign thyroid nodule (not recorded which). Some clones in this sample may be carry-over from other donors' samples. Sequencing was done on a sample of adjacent normal tissue. The CDR3 sequence is CASSRDKDAEQYF. DNA for the CDR3: TGTGCCAGCTCACGGGACAAGGACGCCGAGCAGTACTTC.